The next 17 T cell receptor beta chains were all read from a single sample in a study of response to subunit inactivated influenza vaccine. TCRdb called the RT-PCR reads again in MiXCR, with one record for every CDR3 protein. The top ten clones hold 9.5% to 15% of a sample with about 160,000 distinct CDR3 sequences, approximately 10% of them seen once. This sample comprised non-naive T cells sorted from PBMCs, obtained around seven weeks after vaccination. These TCRs come from a man aged 50-60 years who received an inactivated influenza vaccine.

The rearrangement joins TRBV6-5 to TRBJ1-2, with D possibly TRBD1 on 5 matching bases. The CDR3 has 13 residues. Trimming pared 6 bases from V and 1 base from J, leaving 9 bases between. CDR1 MNHEY and CDR2 SVGAGI come from the germline V gene. CDR3 coding DNA: TGTGCCAGCAGGTTAGACAGTAACTATGGCTACACCTTC. Amino acid sequence: CASRLDSNYGYTF.

The table lists this clonotype with a few counts. The chain is built from TRBV10-2 and TRBJ1-3; D not resolved. The CDR3 loop spans 12 amino acids. Looked up from germline, CDR1 is WSHSY and CDR2 is SAAADI. Trimming took 8 bases from V and 3 from J, leaving 8 bases between them. The CDR3 loop is CASGSDGNTIYF. DNA for the CDR3: TGCGCCAGCGGGTCAGATGGAAACACCATATATTTT.

The chain links TRBV6-1 to TRBJ2-1; tentative D call: TRBD2 (6 bases). The CDR3 is 15 residues long. CDR1 and CDR2 (germline): MNHNS, SASEGT. The ends were cut back, 6 bases at V and 8 bases at J, with 20 bases in the middle. Here the CDR3 reads CASRAPSSGVDEQFF. The CDR3 DNA follows: TGTGCCAGCAGAGCCCCAAGTTCGGGAGTGGATGAGCAGTTCTTC.

In regard to this clonotype: The junction departs from germline at one end; a sequencing error may be responsible. The rearrangement uses TRBV11-2 and TRBJ2-7; TRBD1 agrees at 10 bases. Germline CDR1 and CDR2: SGHAT and FQNNGV. The length of the CDR3 is 13 residues. CDR3 DNA: TGTGCCAGCAGCGGGGACAGGGGCTACGAGCATTACTTC. Its translation: CASSGDRGYEHYF. Together with reference TRBV11-2 and TRBJ2-7, the CDR3 gives the full variable domain: EAGVAQSPRYKIIEKRQSVAFWCNPISGHATLYWYQQILGQGPKLLIQFQNNGVVDDSQLPKDRFSAERLKGVDSTLKIQPAKLEDSAVYLCASSGDRGYEHYFGPGTRLTVT.

This clonotype was observed a handful of times. The CDR3 nucleotides are TGTGCCAGCAGCTTGCTTACGAGCTATGGCTACACCTTC. Its translation is CASSLLTSYGYTF. The rearrangement uses TRBV7-9 and TRBJ1-2; no firm D call. V lost 3 bases and J lost 4, with 9 bases in between. The CDR3 runs 13 residues. In germline, CDR1 is SEHNR, CDR2 FQNEAQ (reference sequence).

The CDR3 spells CASRATFLLPDTQYF. The CDR3 nucleotides are TGTGCCAGCAGGGCCACCTTTTTACTCCCAGATACGCAGTATTTT. This chain uses TRBV2 with TRBJ2-3; no reliable D call. The CDR3 is 15 residues long. In germline, CDR1 is SNHLY, CDR2 FYNNEI. V lost 6 bases and J 4 bases, leaving 17 bases between the germline ends.

J is TRBJ1-4 and V is TRBV7-9, with TRBD1 identical over 7 bases. The germline CDR1 and CDR2 sequences are SEHNR and FQNEAQ (reference sequence). V trimming: 1 base; J trimming: 0 bases; junction bases outside the gene matches: 2. This CDR3 is built from 16 residues. In nucleotides, the CDR3 is TGTGCCAGCAGCTTAGGAGGGACAGCAACTAATGAAAAACTGTTTTTT. This gives the protein CASSLGGTATNEKLFF.

This clonotype showed up many times. The rearrangement uses TRBV9 and TRBJ2-5; D gene unclear. Germline CDR1 is SGDLS and CDR2 is YYNGEE. Trimming took off 3 bases at V and 5 bases at J, with 14 bases between the two ends. The CDR3 sequence is 14 residues long. The CDR3 loop is CASSARHGRETQYF. The CDR3 DNA is TGTGCCAGCAGCGCACGACACGGTCGGGAGACCCAGTACTTC.

The table lists this clonotype with a few counts. The CDR3 nucleotides are TGTGCCAGCAGCTTAGGGTCTTTGGGAGAGACCCAGTACTTC. Its protein is CASSLGSLGETQYF. The chain uses TRBV5-6 and TRBJ2-5; D not resolved. V was clipped by 2 bases and J by 4 bases, with 12 bases between them. Germline CDR1 SGHDT, CDR2 YYEEEE. The CDR3 length is 14 residues.

In this sample, this clonotype turned up many times. The V and J genes are TRBV11-2 and TRBJ2-1; 10 bases match TRBD2. The CDR3 has 18 residues. CDR1 is SGHAT and CDR2 is FQNNGV in the germline V gene. V trimming: 2 bases; J trimming: 10 bases; junction bases outside the gene matches: 17. This chain's CDR3 is CASSLRDRRTSGEGEQFF. Here the CDR3 DNA reads TGTGCCAGCAGCTTACGGGACCGACGGACTAGCGGAGAGGGGGAGCAGTTCTTC.

CDR3 region: CASSQEESITNSPLHF. In nucleotides, the CDR3 is TGTGCCAGCAGCCAAGAGGAGAGCATAACTAATTCACCCCTCCACTTT. J is TRBJ1-6 and V is TRBV3-1; D not resolved. V was cut by 0 bases and J by 6 bases, with 12 bases left in between. This CDR3 has 16 amino acids. Germline lookup yields CDR1 LGHDT and CDR2 YNNKEL (reference sequence).

V and J are TRBV19 and TRBJ1-5; D unresolved. This CDR3 is built from 16 residues. The germline V gene encodes CDR1 LNHDA and CDR2 SQIVND (reference sequence). The V and J ends lost 3 bases and 0 bases respectively, with 12 bases between them. For the CDR3, the DNA is TGTGCCAGTAGTATGAAGCCCCGGGATAGCAATCAGCCCCAGCATTTT. The encoded protein is CASSMKPRDSNQPQHF.

This clonotype showed up many times. The chain is built from TRBV5-1 and TRBJ1-1; 8 bases line up with TRBD1. The V gene end was trimmed by 3 bases and the J gene end by 7 bases; junction bases not matched to a gene: 5. CDR1 and CDR2 from the germline V gene are SGHRS and YFSETQ. The CDR3 has 13 residues. The CDR3 nucleotides are TGCGCCAGCAGCTCGGGGACAGGAGGTGAAGCTTTCTTT. Its protein is CASSSGTGGEAFF. The full variable domain, its missing parts supplied by reference TRBV5-1 and TRBJ1-1, is KAGVTQTPRYLIKTRGQQVTLSCSPISGHRSVSWYQQTPGQGLQFLFEYFSETQRNKGNFPGRFSGRQFSNSRSEMNVSTLELGDSALYLCASSSGTGGEAFFGQGTRLTVV.

This clonotype was seen repeatedly, ten times or more. The V call is TRBV5-1, the J call TRBJ1-2, with D tentatively TRBD1 (6 bases). This CDR3 is built from 15 residues. Trimming shortened V by 5 bases and J by 4 bases, and 18 bases separated the two germline ends. From germline, CDR1 is SGHRS and CDR2 YFSETQ. CDR3 loop: CASRRTGNTAYGYTF. The CDR3 DNA is TGCGCCAGCAGACGAACAGGGAACACCGCCTATGGCTACACCTTC.

This clonotype was observed a few times. The chain recombines TRBV5-1 with TRBJ1-3; TRBD1 matches at 8 bases. The germline V gene has CDR1 SGHRS and CDR2 YFSETQ. Trimming took 0 bases from V and 4 from J; bases not matched to a gene: 6. The CDR3 is made up of 16 amino acids. DNA of the CDR3: TGCGCCAGCAGCTTGGCCTCGACAGGGGCCGGAAACACCATATATTTT. Amino acid sequence: CASSLASTGAGNTIYF.

Ten or more counts support this clonotype. The chain links TRBV29-1 to TRBJ1-2, with a possible D match to TRBD1 (6 bases). The CDR3 covers 15 residues. Trimming took 6 bases from V and 4 from J, leaving 21 bases between them. Germline V gene lookup returns CDR1 SQVTM and CDR2 ANQGSEA. The CDR3 protein is CSVEGIEDRTYGYTF. Written as DNA, the CDR3 is TGCAGCGTGGAGGGGATTGAGGACAGAACCTATGGCTACACCTTC.

Many counts were recorded for this clonotype. The gene calls are TRBV5-6 and TRBJ2-5; D not certain. The CDR3 loop spans 15 amino acids. V lost 4 bases, J lost 2 bases, and 15 bases lay in between. CDR1 and CDR2 (germline): SGHDT, YYEEEE. The CDR3 DNA reads TGTGCCAGCAGCAACATGAAAGTACTTCAAGAGACCCAGTACTTC. The encoded protein is CASSNMKVLQETQYF.